The sequence of this TCR beta chain was determined in a study of T-cell memory formation after mild COVID-19. V was cut by 2 bases and J by 9 bases, with 14 bases left in between. CDR3 length: 13 residues. Germline assignment: CDR1 MNHEY and CDR2 SVGAGI. As to this clonotype: What it binds is unknown.

TCRdb recomputed calls from the 5' RACE reads with MiXCR, one row per CDR3 protein. The repertoire holds approximately 440,000 distinct CDR3 sequences, with around 20% as singletons. Regarding the study as a whole: A subset of responding clones appeared in pre-infection memory, suggesting cross-reactive memory joined. Contracting clones, day 15 to 85, had balanced CD4/CD8, and later expanders favored CD4+.

The source material was PBMCs or a T cell subset sorted from them (not recorded which). The chain recombines TRBV6-5 with TRBJ2-7; D is unresolved. This sequence was found in an adult woman who had mild COVID-19 (a few samples of this study predate the infection). Cell type and time point are not known. The CDR3 loop reads CASSYDGAAVQYF. The DNA for the CDR3 is TGTGCCAGCAGTTACGACGGTGCCGCCGTGCAGTACTTC.